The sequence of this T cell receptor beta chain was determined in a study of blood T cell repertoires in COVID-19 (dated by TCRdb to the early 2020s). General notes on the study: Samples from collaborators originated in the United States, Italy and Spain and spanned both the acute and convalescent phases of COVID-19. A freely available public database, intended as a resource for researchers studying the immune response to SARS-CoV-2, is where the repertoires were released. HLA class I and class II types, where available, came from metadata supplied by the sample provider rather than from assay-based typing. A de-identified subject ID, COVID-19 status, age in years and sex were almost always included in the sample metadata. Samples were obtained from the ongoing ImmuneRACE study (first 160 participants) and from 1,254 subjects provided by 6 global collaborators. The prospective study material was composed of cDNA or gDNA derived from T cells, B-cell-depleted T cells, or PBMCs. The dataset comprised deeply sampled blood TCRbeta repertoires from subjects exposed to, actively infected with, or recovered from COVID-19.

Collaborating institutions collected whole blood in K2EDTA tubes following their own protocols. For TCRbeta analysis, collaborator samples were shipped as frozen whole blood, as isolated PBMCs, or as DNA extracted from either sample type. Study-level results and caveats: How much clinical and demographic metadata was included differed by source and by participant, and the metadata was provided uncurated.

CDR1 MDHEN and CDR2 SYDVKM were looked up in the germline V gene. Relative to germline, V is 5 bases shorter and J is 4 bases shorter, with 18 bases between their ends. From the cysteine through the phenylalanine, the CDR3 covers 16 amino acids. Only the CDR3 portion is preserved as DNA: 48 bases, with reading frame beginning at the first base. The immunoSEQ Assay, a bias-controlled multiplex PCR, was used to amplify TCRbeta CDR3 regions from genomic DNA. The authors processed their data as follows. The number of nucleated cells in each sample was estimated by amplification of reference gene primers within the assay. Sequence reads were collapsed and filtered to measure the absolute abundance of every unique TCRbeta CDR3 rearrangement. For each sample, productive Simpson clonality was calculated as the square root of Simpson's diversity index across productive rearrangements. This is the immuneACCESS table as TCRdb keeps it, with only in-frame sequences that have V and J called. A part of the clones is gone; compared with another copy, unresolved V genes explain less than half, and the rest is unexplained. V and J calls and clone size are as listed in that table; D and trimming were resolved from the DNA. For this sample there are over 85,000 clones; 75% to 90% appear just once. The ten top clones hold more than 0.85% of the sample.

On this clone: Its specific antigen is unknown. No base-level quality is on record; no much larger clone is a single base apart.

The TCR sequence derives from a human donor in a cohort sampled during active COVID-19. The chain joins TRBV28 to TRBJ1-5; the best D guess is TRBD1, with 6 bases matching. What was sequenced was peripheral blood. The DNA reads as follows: TGTGCCAGCAGTGGGGGCCTTCTCCGGGGAAATCAGCCCCAGCATTTT. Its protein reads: CASSGGLLRGNQPQHF.